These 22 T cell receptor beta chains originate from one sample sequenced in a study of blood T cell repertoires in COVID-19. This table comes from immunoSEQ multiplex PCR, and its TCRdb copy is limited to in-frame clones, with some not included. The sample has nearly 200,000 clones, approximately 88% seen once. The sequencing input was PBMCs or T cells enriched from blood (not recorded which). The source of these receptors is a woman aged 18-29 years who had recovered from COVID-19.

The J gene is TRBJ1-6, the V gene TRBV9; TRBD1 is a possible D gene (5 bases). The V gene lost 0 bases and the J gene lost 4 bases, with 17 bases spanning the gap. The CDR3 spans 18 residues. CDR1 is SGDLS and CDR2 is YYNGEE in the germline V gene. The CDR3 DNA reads TGTGCCAGCAGCGTAGGGCTCGACAGCCTAGATTATAATTCACCCCTCCACTTT. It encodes CASSVGLDSLDYNSPLHF.

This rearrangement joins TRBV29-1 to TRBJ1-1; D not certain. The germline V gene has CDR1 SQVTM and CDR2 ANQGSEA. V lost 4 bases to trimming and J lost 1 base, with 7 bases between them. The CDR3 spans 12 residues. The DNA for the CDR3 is TGCAGCGTTGGCCGGAGGAACACTGAAGCTTTCTTT. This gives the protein CSVGRRNTEAFF.

CDR3 in amino acids: CASSVDGSTEAFF. The CDR3 region has the DNA TGTGCCAGCAGCGTAGACGGGTCCACTGAAGCTTTCTTT. This chain connects TRBV9 to TRBJ1-1; D is ambiguous. Trimming left V 0 bases short and J 4 bases short, with 7 bases between. This CDR3 is built from 13 residues. The germline gives CDR1 SGDLS, CDR2 YYNGEE.

The CDR3 region is CASSSSQGSQPQHF. CDR3 DNA: TGTGCCAGTAGTTCGTCACAGGGTAGTCAGCCCCAGCATTTT. J is TRBJ1-5 and V is TRBV19, with D perhaps TRBD1 (6 bases). The CDR3 has 14 amino acids. V was cut by 5 bases and J by 6 bases, with 14 bases left in between. Germline V lookup: CDR1 LNHDA, CDR2 SQIVND (reference sequence). Full variable domain (outside the CDR3, taken from reference TRBV19 and TRBJ1-5): DGGITQSPKYLFRKEGQNVTLSCEQNLNHDAMYWYRQDPGQGLRLIYYSQIVNDFQKGDIAEGYSVSREKKESFPLTVTSAQKNPTAFYLCASSSSQGSQPQHFGDGTRLSIL.

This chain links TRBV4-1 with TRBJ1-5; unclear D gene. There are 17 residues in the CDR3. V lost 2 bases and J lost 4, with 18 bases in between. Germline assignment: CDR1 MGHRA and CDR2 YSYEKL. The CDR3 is CASSQYSGGRGNQPQHF. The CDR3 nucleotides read TGCGCCAGCAGCCAATACTCGGGCGGTCGAGGGAATCAGCCCCAGCATTTT.

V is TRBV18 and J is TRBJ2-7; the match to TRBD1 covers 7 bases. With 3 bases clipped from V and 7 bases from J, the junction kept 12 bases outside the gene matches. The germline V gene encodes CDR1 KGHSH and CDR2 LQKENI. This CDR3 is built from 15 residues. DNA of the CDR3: TGTGCCAGCTCACCGGTAGAGGGGGCAGTAGGGGAGCAGTACTTC. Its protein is CASSPVEGAVGEQYF.

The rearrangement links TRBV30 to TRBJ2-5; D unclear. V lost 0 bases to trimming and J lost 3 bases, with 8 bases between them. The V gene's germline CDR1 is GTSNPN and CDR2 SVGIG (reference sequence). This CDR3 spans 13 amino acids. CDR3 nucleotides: TGTGCCTGGAGTGTGGGCTTGGAAGAGACCCAGTACTTC. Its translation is CAWSVGLEETQYF.

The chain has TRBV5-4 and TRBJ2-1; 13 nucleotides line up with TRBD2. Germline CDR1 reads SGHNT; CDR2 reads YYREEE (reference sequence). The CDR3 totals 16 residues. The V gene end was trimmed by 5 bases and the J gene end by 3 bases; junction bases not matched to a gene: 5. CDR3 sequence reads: CASRGTSGELYNEQFF. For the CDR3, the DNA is TGTGCCAGCAGGGGGACTAGCGGGGAACTCTACAATGAGCAGTTCTTC. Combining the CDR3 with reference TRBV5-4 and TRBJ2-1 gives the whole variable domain ETGVTQSPTHLIKTRGQQVTLRCSSQSGHNTVSWYQQALGQGPQFIFQYYREEENGRGNFPPRFSGLQFPNYSSELNVNALELDDSALYLCASRGTSGELYNEQFFGPGTRLTVL.

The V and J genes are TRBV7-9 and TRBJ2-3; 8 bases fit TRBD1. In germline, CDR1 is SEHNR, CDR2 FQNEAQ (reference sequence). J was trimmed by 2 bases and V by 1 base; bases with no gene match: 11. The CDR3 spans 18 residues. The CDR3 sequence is CASSLGFGGTGITDTQYF. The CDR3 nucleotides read TGTGCCAGCAGCTTAGGGTTTGGAGGGACAGGCATCACAGATACGCAGTATTTT.

CDR3 region: CSAPGVLLFF. Here the CDR3 DNA reads TGCAGTGCCCCCGGGGTCCTACTGTTTTTT. The genes are TRBV20-1 and TRBJ1-4, with D unresolved. V was trimmed by 6 bases and J by 13 bases, leaving 12 bases between them. Germline V gene lookup returns CDR1 DFQATT and CDR2 SNEGSKA (reference sequence). The CDR3 sequence is 10 residues long.

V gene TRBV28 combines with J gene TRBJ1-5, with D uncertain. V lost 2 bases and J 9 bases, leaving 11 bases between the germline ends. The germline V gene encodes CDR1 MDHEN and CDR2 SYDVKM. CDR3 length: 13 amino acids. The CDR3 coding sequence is TGTGCCAGCAGTTTACCGGGGATAATGCCCCAGCATTTT. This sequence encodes CASSLPGIMPQHF.

CDR3 in DNA: TGTGCCAGCACCGCAGGGGAAGCAACTGAAGCTTTCTTT. Its protein product is CASTAGEATEAFF. The genes are TRBV12-3 or TRBV12-4 and TRBJ1-1, with D perhaps TRBD1 (6 bases). The CDR3 has 13 amino acids. Trimming stripped 7 bases from V and 5 bases from J, with 14 bases between.

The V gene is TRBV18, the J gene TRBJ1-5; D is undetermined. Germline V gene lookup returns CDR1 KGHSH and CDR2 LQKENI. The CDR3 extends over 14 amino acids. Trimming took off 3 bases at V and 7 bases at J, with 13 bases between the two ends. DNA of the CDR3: TGTGCCAGCTCACCTCGGGGAGATGGGCAGCCCCAGCATTTT. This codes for CASSPRGDGQPQHF.

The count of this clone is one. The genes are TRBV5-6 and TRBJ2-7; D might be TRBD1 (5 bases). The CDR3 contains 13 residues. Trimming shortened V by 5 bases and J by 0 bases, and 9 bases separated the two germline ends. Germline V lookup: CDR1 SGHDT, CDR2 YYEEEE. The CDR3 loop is CASSRGNSYEQYF. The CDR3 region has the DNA TGTGCCAGCAGTAGGGGAAACTCCTACGAGCAGTACTTC. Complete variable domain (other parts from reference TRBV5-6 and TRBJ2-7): DAGVTQSPTHLIKTRGQQVTLRCSPKSGHDTVSWYQQALGQGPQFIFQYYEEEERQRGNFPDRFSGHQFPNYSSELNVNALLLGDSALYLCASSRGNSYEQYFGPGTRLTVT.

CDR3 residues: CASSRGDKYTGELFF. In nucleotides, the CDR3 is TGCGCCAGCAGCCGGGGGGACAAATACACCGGGGAGCTGTTTTTT. The chain joins TRBV5-1 to TRBJ2-2; a weak D match, TRBD2 (7 bases). Germline assignment: CDR1 SGHRS and CDR2 YFSETQ. There are 15 residues in the CDR3. Trimming took 4 bases from V and 3 from J, leaving 13 bases between them.

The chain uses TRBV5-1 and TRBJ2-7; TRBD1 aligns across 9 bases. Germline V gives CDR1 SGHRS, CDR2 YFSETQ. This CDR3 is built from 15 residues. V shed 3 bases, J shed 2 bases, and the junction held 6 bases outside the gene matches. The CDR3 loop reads CASSSNRGPPYEQYF. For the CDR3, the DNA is TGCGCCAGCAGCTCAAACAGGGGGCCCCCCTACGAGCAGTACTTC.

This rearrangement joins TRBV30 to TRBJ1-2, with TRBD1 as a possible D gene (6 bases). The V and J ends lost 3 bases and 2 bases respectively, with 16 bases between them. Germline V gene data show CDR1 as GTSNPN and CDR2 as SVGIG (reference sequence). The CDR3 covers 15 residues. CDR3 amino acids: CAWSLGDTGNYGYTF. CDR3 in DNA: TGTGCCTGGAGCCTTGGCGATACAGGGAACTATGGCTACACCTTC.

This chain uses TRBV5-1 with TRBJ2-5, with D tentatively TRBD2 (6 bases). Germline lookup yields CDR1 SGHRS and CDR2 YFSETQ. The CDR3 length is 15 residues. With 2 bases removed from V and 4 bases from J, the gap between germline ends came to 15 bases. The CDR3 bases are TGCGCCAGCAGCTTCCGGGGGACTGGGGGAGAGACCCAGTACTTC. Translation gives CASSFRGTGGETQYF.

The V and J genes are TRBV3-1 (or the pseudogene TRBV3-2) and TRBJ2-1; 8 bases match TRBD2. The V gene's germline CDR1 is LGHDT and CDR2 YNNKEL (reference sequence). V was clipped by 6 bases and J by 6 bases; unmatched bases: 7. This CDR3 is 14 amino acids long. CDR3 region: CASSPGLGGNEQFF. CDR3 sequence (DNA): TGTGCCAGCAGTCCGGGACTAGGCGGCAATGAGCAGTTCTTC.

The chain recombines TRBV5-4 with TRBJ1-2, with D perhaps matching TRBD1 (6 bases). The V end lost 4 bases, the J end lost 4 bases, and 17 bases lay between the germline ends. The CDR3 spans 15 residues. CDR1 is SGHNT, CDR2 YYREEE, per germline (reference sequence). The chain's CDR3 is CASSDRPDSSYGYTF. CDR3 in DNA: TGTGCCAGCAGCGACCGCCCGGACAGCTCCTATGGCTACACCTTC.

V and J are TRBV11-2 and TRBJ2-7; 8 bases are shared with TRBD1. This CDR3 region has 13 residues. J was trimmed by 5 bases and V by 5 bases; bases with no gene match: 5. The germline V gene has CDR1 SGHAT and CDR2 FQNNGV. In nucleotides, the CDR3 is TGTGCCAGCAGCCAGGGGGCAGGGGACGAGCAGTACTTC. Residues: CASSQGAGDEQYF.

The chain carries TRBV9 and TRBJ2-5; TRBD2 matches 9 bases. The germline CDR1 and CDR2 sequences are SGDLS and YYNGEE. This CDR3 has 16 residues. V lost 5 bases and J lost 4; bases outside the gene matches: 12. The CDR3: CASSARVTSGLETQYF. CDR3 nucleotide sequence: TGTGCCAGCAGTGCACGGGTGACTAGCGGATTAGAGACCCAGTACTTC. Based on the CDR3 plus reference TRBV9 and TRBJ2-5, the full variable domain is DSGVTQTPKHLITATGQRVTLRCSPRSGDLSVYWYQQSLDQGLQFLIQYYNGEERAKGNILERFSAQQFPDLHSELNLSSLELGDSALYFCASSARVTSGLETQYFGPGTRLLVL.